A selection of T cell receptor beta chains follows, all from one sample in a study of OX40 agonist ivuxolimab in advanced cancers. The method was immunoSEQ multiplex PCR; TCRdb's version includes in-frame clones alone and lacks a portion of them. The table has about 62,000 clones, 65% to 90% seen once. Specimen: CD4+ or CD8+ T cells sorted from blood, collected in a trial of the OX40 agonist ivuxolimab. Receptor source: an adult with an advanced solid tumor such as melanoma, head and neck, liver or kidney cancer. Both conserved end residues are part of each CDR3. The D gene is left open where the match is weak. Clone size, where shown, is once, few, many, or a class for clones that have expanded.

clone size: NA; D gene: TRBD1; J gene: TRBJ2-3; V gene: TRBV6-4; CDR3 protein: CASSGGTGVADTQYF; CDR3 DNA: TGTGCCAGCAGTGGAGGGACAGGGGTCGCAGATACGCAGTATTTT
clone size: NA; D gene: TRBD2; J gene: TRBJ2-5; V gene: TRBV7-2; CDR3 protein: CASSLARGGRETQYF; CDR3 DNA: TGTGCCAGCAGCTTAGCGCGGGGGGGTCGAGAGACCCAGTACTTC
clone size: once; D gene: NA; J gene: TRBJ2-3; V gene: TRBV5-4; CDR3 protein: CASSLLRGTSTDTQYF; CDR3 DNA: TGTGCCAGCAGCTTGCTTCGCGGCACTAGCACAGATACGCAGTATTTT
clone size: NA; D gene: NA; J gene: TRBJ1-2; V gene: TRBV5-1; CDR3 protein: CASSLGPSNYGYTF; CDR3 DNA: TGCGCCAGCAGCTTGGGACCCTCTAACTATGGCTACACCTTC
clone size: NA; D gene: NA; J gene: TRBJ1-4; V gene: TRBV5-4; CDR3 protein: CASSFGIRDEKLFF; CDR3 DNA: TGTGCCAGCAGTTTCGGGATTAGGGATGAAAAACTGTTTTTT
clone size: NA; D gene: TRBD1; J gene: TRBJ2-1; V gene: TRBV19; CDR3 protein: CASSTLGTGLNEQFF; CDR3 DNA: TGTGCCAGTAGTACCCTAGGGACAGGGCTGAATGAGCAGTTCTTC
clone size: NA; D gene: NA; J gene: TRBJ1-1; V gene: TRBV18; CDR3 protein: CASSLRTENTEAFF; CDR3 DNA: TGTGCCAGCTCACTCAGGACAGAAAACACTGAAGCTTTCTTT
clone size: NA; D gene: NA; J gene: TRBJ1-2; V gene: TRBV4-1; CDR3 protein: CASSQVLGRSGYGYTF; CDR3 DNA: TGCGCCAGCAGCCAAGTTTTGGGGCGGTCGGGCTATGGCTACACCTTC
clone size: NA; D gene: NA; J gene: TRBJ2-5; V gene: TRBV7-3; CDR3 protein: CASSQGRGETQYF; CDR3 DNA: TGTGCCAGCAGCCAAGGTAGAGGAGAGACCCAGTACTTC
clone size: NA; D gene: NA; J gene: TRBJ1-2; V gene: TRBV19; CDR3 protein: CASSTVSNYGYTF; CDR3 DNA: TGTGCCAGTAGTACGGTTTCTAACTATGGCTACACCTTC
clone size: NA; D gene: NA; J gene: TRBJ2-7; V gene: TRBV7-2; CDR3 protein: CASSLSLGEQYF; CDR3 DNA: TGTGCCAGCAGCTTAAGCCTGGGCGAGCAGTACTTC
clone size: few; D gene: NA; J gene: TRBJ2-7; V gene: TRBV6-5; CDR3 protein: CASSYASGYEQYF; CDR3 DNA: TGTGCCAGCAGTTACGCCTCAGGCTACGAGCAGTACTTC
clone size: NA; D gene: NA; J gene: TRBJ1-2; V gene: TRBV6-6; CDR3 protein: CATWGQWIDGYTF; CDR3 DNA: TGTGCCACCTGGGGACAATGGATAGATGGCTACACCTTC
clone size: NA; D gene: NA; J gene: TRBJ2-3; V gene: TRBV11-2; CDR3 protein: CASSLEQTSTDTQYF; CDR3 DNA: TGTGCCAGCAGCTTAGAACAAACTAGCACAGATACGCAGTATTTT
clone size: NA; D gene: TRBD1; J gene: TRBJ1-2; V gene: TRBV4-2; CDR3 protein: CASSHTSPAQGALANYGYTF; CDR3 DNA: TGTGCCAGCAGCCATACTTCGCCTGCGCAGGGGGCGTTAGCTAACTATGGCTACACCTTC
clone size: NA; D gene: NA; J gene: TRBJ1-6; V gene: TRBV7-3; CDR3 protein: CASSLDGAGKSSPLHF; CDR3 DNA: TGTGCCAGCAGCTTAGACGGGGCAGGAAAGAGTTCACCCCTCCACTTT
clone size: many; D gene: TRBD1; J gene: TRBJ2-1; V gene: TRBV19; CDR3 protein: CASSIPQGVEQFF; CDR3 DNA: TGTGCCAGTAGTATACCCCAGGGGGTTGAGCAGTTCTTC
clone size: NA; D gene: NA; J gene: TRBJ1-4; V gene: TRBV5-8; CDR3 protein: CASSDQGNNEKLFF; CDR3 DNA: TGTGCCAGCAGTGATCAGGGGAATAATGAAAAACTGTTTTTT
clone size: NA; D gene: TRBD1; J gene: TRBJ1-1; V gene: TRBV6-1; CDR3 protein: CASKRQGLENTEAFF; CDR3 DNA: TGTGCCAGCAAACGACAGGGATTAGAGAACACTGAAGCTTTCTTT
clone size: NA; D gene: NA; J gene: TRBJ1-4; V gene: TRBV14; CDR3 protein: CASSRGQNEKLFF; CDR3 DNA: TGTGCCAGCAGCCGAGGACAGAATGAAAAACTGTTTTTT
clone size: NA; D gene: NA; J gene: TRBJ2-6; V gene: TRBV19; CDR3 protein: CASSIVGGLAGANVLTF; CDR3 DNA: TGTGCCAGTAGTATAGTTGGGGGTCTGGCTGGGGCCAACGTCCTGACTTTC
clone size: NA; D gene: TRBD1; J gene: TRBJ1-2; V gene: TRBV19; CDR3 protein: CASSRDRSFGYGYTF; CDR3 DNA: TGTGCCAGTAGTCGGGACAGGTCATTTGGCTATGGCTACACCTTC
clone size: NA; D gene: TRBD1; J gene: TRBJ2-4; V gene: TRBV5-5; CDR3 protein: CASSRTGEKNIQYF; CDR3 DNA: TGTGCCAGCAGCCGGACAGGGGAGAAAAACATTCAGTACTTC
clone size: NA; D gene: NA; J gene: TRBJ1-2; V gene: TRBV7-9; CDR3 protein: CASSPRRAGGYTF; CDR3 DNA: TGTGCCAGCAGCCCTCGGAGGGCGGGGGGCTACACCTTC
clone size: NA; D gene: NA; J gene: TRBJ1-4; V gene: TRBV27; CDR3 protein: CASRLVGHQNEKLFF; CDR3 DNA: TGTGCCAGCAGACTCGTGGGACACCAAAATGAAAAACTGTTTTTT
clone size: NA; D gene: NA; J gene: TRBJ1-6; V gene: TRBV7-9; CDR3 protein: CASSFGGLNNSPLHF; CDR3 DNA: TGTGCCAGCAGCTTCGGCGGGTTAAATAATTCACCCCTCCACTTT
clone size: few; D gene: NA; J gene: TRBJ1-2; V gene: TRBV2; CDR3 protein: CASSEEQGRGGYTF; CDR3 DNA: TGTGCCAGCAGTGAAGAACAGGGTAGGGGTGGCTACACCTTC
clone size: NA; D gene: TRBD2; J gene: TRBJ2-5; V gene: TRBV7-2; CDR3 protein: CASSSWVASGAETQYF; CDR3 DNA: TGTGCCAGCAGCTCCTGGGTGGCTAGCGGGGCAGAGACCCAGTACTTC
clone size: NA; D gene: TRBD1; J gene: TRBJ2-4; V gene: TRBV2; CDR3 protein: CASSADRGRFNIQYF; CDR3 DNA: TGTGCCAGCAGCGCCGACAGGGGGCGTTTTAACATTCAGTACTTC
clone size: once; D gene: NA; J gene: TRBJ2-2; V gene: TRBV18; CDR3 protein: CASSSLTPTRDTGELFF; CDR3 DNA: TGTGCCAGCTCATCCCTCACCCCCACTCGAGACACCGGGGAGCTGTTTTTT
clone size: NA; D gene: NA; J gene: TRBJ2-2; V gene: TRBV4-3; CDR3 protein: CASSQSRLGAGELFF; CDR3 DNA: TGCGCCAGCAGCCAATCCCGACTTGGGGCCGGGGAGCTGTTTTTT
clone size: NA; D gene: NA; J gene: TRBJ2-2; V gene: TRBV6-1; CDR3 protein: CASRGEVANTGELFF; CDR3 DNA: TGTGCCAGCAGGGGGGAGGTCGCGAACACCGGGGAGCTGTTTTTT
clone size: once; D gene: NA; J gene: TRBJ1-5; V gene: TRBV2; CDR3 protein: CASSETGVQPQHF; CDR3 DNA: TGTGCCAGCAGTGAAACTGGGGTTCAGCCCCAGCATTTT
clone size: NA; D gene: NA; J gene: TRBJ2-2; V gene: TRBV9; CDR3 protein: CASSEQDRLFLNTGELFF; CDR3 DNA: TGTGCCAGCAGCGAACAGGACCGACTCTTCTTGAACACCGGGGAGCTGTTTTTT
clone size: NA; D gene: NA; J gene: TRBJ2-5; V gene: TRBV19; CDR3 protein: CASSTRLVRETQYF; CDR3 DNA: TGTGCCAGTAGTACTCGACTAGTACGTGAGACCCAGTACTTC
clone size: NA; D gene: NA; J gene: TRBJ2-7; V gene: TRBV14; CDR3 protein: CASSHTGEQYF; CDR3 DNA: TGTGCCAGCAGCCACACCGGAGAGCAGTACTTC